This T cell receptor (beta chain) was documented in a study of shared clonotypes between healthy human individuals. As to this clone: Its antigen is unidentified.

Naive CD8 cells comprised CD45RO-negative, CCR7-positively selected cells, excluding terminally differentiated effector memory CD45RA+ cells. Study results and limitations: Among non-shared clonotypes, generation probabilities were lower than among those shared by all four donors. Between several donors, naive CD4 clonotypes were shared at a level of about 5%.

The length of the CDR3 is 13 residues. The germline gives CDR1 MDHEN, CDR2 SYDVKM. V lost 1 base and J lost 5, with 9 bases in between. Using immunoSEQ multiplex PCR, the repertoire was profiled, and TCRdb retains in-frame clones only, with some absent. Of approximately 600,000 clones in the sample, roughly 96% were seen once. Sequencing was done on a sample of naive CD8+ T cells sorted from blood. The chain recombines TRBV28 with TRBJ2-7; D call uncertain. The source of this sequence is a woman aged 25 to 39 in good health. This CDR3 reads CASSLLGLNEQYF. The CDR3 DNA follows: TGTGCCAGCAGTTTATTGGGTCTGAACGAGCAGTACTTC. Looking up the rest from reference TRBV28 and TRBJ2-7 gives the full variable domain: DVKVTQSSRYLVKRTGEKVFLECVQDMDHENMFWYRQDPGLGLRLIYFSYDVKMKEKGDIPEGYSVSREKKERFSLILESASTNQTSMYLCASSLLGLNEQYFGPGTRLTVT.